The T cell receptor (beta chain) under discussion was sequenced for a study of T cell changes during pregnancy in multiple sclerosis. TCRdb keeps only in-frame clones here, not all; method: immunoSEQ multiplex PCR. The sample shows 40,000 to 55,000 clones, roughly 91% of them seen only once. V was clipped by 6 bases and J by 7 bases, with 18 bases between them. Germline V gene lookup returns CDR1 MNHEY and CDR2 SVGAGI. The CDR3 totals 14 residues. Here the sequenced sample was CD4+ T cells from peripheral blood mononuclear cells, taken in the first trimester of pregnancy. The V call is TRBV6-5, the J call TRBJ2-5; a possible D gene is TRBD1 (5 bases). The receptor's source is a female donor with multiple sclerosis, enrolled in a pregnancy study. CDR3 residues: CASSPTQGPGTQYF. The DNA of the CDR3 is TGTGCCAGCAGCCCTACGCAGGGTCCCGGGACCCAGTACTTC.